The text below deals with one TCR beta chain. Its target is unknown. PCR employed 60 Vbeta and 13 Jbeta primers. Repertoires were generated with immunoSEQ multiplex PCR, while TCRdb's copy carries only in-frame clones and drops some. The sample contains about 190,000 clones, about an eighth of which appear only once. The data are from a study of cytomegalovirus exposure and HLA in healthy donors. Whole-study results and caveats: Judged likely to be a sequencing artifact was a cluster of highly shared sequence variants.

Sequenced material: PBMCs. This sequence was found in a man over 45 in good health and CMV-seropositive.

The CDR3 bases are TGTGCCAGCAGCTTAGTAGCGGGGGGGCTGAAAGAGACCCAGTACTTC. Translating it yields CASSLVAGGLKETQYF. This sequence joins TRBV11-3 and TRBJ2-5; 11 nucleotides agree with TRBD2. Losses at the gene ends were 1 base for V and 3 bases for J; bases not matched to a gene: 4. The CDR3 contains 16 residues. Looked up from germline, CDR1 is SGHNT and CDR2 is YENEEA.